A selection of T cell receptor beta chains follows, all from one sample in a study of OX40 agonist ivuxolimab in advanced cancers. Only in-frame clones appear in the TCRdb table, and some are missing; sequencing was by immunoSEQ multiplex PCR. This sample has tens of thousands of clones; approximately 81% occur once, and the top ten carry more than 1.5%. Sequencing used CD4+ or CD8+ T cells sorted from blood, obtained in a trial of the OX40 agonist ivuxolimab. These receptors came from an adult with an advanced solid tumor such as melanoma, head and neck, liver or kidney cancer. Each CDR3 is given with its conserved first and last residue. Fields, in order: J gene, clone size, D gene, V gene, CDR3 protein, CDR3 DNA. The D gene is left open where the match is weak. Size is omitted from some rows. Given values are once, few, many or a class for expanded clones.

TRBJ1-2	.	.	TRBV4-2	CASSLDSRNGYTF	TGTGCCAGCAGCTTGGATTCCCGGAATGGCTACACCTTC
TRBJ2-7	few	.	TRBV6-5	CASSYVDGLRSSVGF	TGTGCCAGCAGTTACGTGGACGGATTGCGTTCCTCAGTCGGCTTC
TRBJ2-5	.	TRBD1	TRBV6-5	CASRPYQGDRETQYF	TGTGCCAGCAGGCCTTACCAGGGGGACAGGGAGACCCAGTACTTC
TRBJ1-5	few	.	TRBV5-5	CASSGSTGHLSQHF	TGTGCCAGCAGCGGGTCGACAGGCCACTTATCCCAGCATTTT
TRBJ1-2	once	TRBD1	TRBV18	CASSPGQGTFNYGYTF	TGTGCCAGCTCACCGGGACAGGGAACCTTTAACTATGGCTACACCTTC
TRBJ1-3	.	.	TRBV27	CASSLSVATSGNTIYF	TGTGCCAGCAGTTTATCAGTCGCGACCTCTGGAAACACCATATATTTT
TRBJ1-2	.	.	TRBV4-1	CASSQGQQNYGYTF	TGCGCCAGCAGCCAAGGGCAGCAAAACTATGGCTACACCTTC
TRBJ2-7	few	TRBD2	TRBV15	CATSRDLASGTYEQYF	TGTGCCACCAGCAGAGATTTGGCTAGCGGGACCTACGAGCAGTACTTC
TRBJ2-1	once	.	TRBV30	CAWSVTSSVNEQFF	TGTGCCTGGAGTGTGACGAGTAGCGTCAATGAGCAGTTCTTC
TRBJ2-1	few	TRBD2	TRBV4-1	CASSPGTSGIGYYNEQFF	TGCGCCAGCAGCCCGGGGACTAGCGGGATAGGTTACTACAATGAGCAGTTCTTC
TRBJ1-1	.	.	TRBV7-6	CASSLAENTEAFF	TGTGCCAGCAGCTTAGCGGAGAACACTGAAGCTTTCTTT
TRBJ2-3	.	.	TRBV18	CASSPGGARADTQYF	TGTGCCAGCTCACCGGGGGGGGCAAGGGCAGATACGCAGTATTTT
TRBJ2-6	.	TRBD1	TRBV5-1	CASSSQAGGYLTGANVLTF	TGCGCCAGCTCGAGCCAGGCAGGGGGCTACCTGACTGGGGCCAACGTCCTGACTTTC
TRBJ2-6	few	.	TRBV10-2	CASSDPGSGANVLTF	TGCGCCAGCAGTGATCCGGGGTCCGGGGCCAACGTCCTGACTTTC
TRBJ1-1	many	.	TRBV29-1	CSVDAMGVSTEAFF	TGCAGCGTTGACGCGATGGGGGTCTCCACTGAAGCTTTCTTT
TRBJ2-1	.	.	TRBV19	CASSSLLRAGYNEQFF	TGTGCCAGTAGTTCCCTTCTCAGGGCAGGATACAATGAGCAGTTCTTC
TRBJ2-1	.	.	TRBV6-6	CASSPNRAANEQFF	TGTGCCAGCAGTCCCAATAGGGCCGCCAATGAGCAGTTCTTC
TRBJ1-1	.	.	TRBV7-3	CASSLNPENTEAFF	TGTGCCAGCAGCTTAAACCCGGAGAACACTGAAGCTTTCTTT
TRBJ1-4	.	TRBD1	TRBV6-6	CASSSTGGREEKLFF	TGTGCCAGCAGTTCGACAGGGGGCCGGGAGGAAAAACTGTTTTTT
TRBJ1-6	.	TRBD1	TRBV5-4	CASSSGTAHNSPLHF	TGTGCCAGCAGCTCCGGGACAGCCCATAATTCACCCCTCCACTTT
TRBJ2-5	few	.	TRBV9	CASSVGDSQETQYF	TGTGCCAGCAGCGTAGGAGACAGTCAAGAGACCCAGTACTTC
TRBJ2-1	.	TRBD2	TRBV5-1	CASSLAIAGGLVNEQFF	TGCGCCAGCAGCTTAGCTATAGCGGGAGGGTTGGTCAATGAGCAGTTCTTC
TRBJ2-5	.	TRBD2	TRBV27	CASSLSRAGGEETQYF	TGTGCCAGCAGTTTATCTAGAGCGGGAGGGGAAGAGACCCAGTACTTC
TRBJ1-4	.	.	TRBV19	CASSITGGAGEKLFF	TGTGCCAGTAGTATAACGGGGGGCGCCGGAGAAAAACTGTTTTTT
TRBJ2-2	.	.	TRBV9	CASSVGGEYTGELFF	TGTGCCAGCAGCGTAGGTGGCGAATACACCGGGGAGCTGTTTTTT
TRBJ2-7	medium-sized	TRBD1	TRBV7-9	CASSLGQGENEQYF	TGTGCCAGCAGCTTAGGACAGGGTGAGAACGAGCAGTACTTC
TRBJ2-3	once	.	TRBV2	CASSERIGAYTQYF	TGTGCCAGCAGTGAACGGATCGGGGCCTATACGCAGTATTTT
TRBJ1-1	few	.	TRBV6-5	CASTPLGSLNTEAFF	TGTGCCAGCACCCCCCTGGGCTCCCTGAACACTGAAGCTTTCTTT
TRBJ1-4	.	TRBD1	TRBV7-3	CASSLGQGEKLFF	TGTGCCAGCAGCCTCGGACAGGGGGAAAAACTGTTTTTT
TRBJ1-5	medium-sized	.	TRBV2	CASSDWGHNQPQHF	TGTGCCAGCAGTGACTGGGGCCACAATCAGCCCCAGCATTTT
TRBJ2-7	.	TRBD2	TRBV2	CASSVAGGNEQYF	TGTGCCAGCAGTGTTGCGGGAGGGAACGAGCAGTACTTC
TRBJ1-6	few	.	TRBV6-5	CASSYQRPHNSPLHF	TGTGCCAGCAGTTACCAGCGACCACATAATTCACCCCTCCACTTT
TRBJ1-2	.	.	TRBV7-9	CASSFLGSYGYTF	TGTGCCAGCAGCTTTTTGGGGTCCTATGGCTACACCTTC
TRBJ2-5	.	TRBD2	TRBV5-4	CASSSGLAGVGETQYF	TGTGCCAGCAGCTCCGGGTTAGCGGGAGTTGGGGAGACCCAGTACTTC
TRBJ2-5	.	TRBD1	TRBV6-1	CASSEAWAAMTGAQETQYF	TGTGCCAGCAGTGAAGCTTGGGCAGCTATGACAGGGGCGCAAGAGACCCAGTACTTC
TRBJ1-2	few	.	TRBV4-1	CASSQANYGYTF	TGCGCCAGCAGCCAAGCCAACTATGGCTACACCTTC
TRBJ1-1	.	.	TRBV7-2	CASSVMGDAEAFF	TGTGCCAGCAGCGTTATGGGGGACGCTGAAGCTTTCTTT
TRBJ1-1	.	.	TRBV14	CASSQDLGGGLNTEAFF	TGTGCCAGCAGCCAAGATTTGGGAGGAGGCTTGAACACTGAAGCTTTCTTT
TRBJ1-2	few	.	TRBV10-3	CAISESNNYGYTF	TGTGCCATCAGTGAGTCGAATAACTATGGCTACACCTTC
TRBJ2-7	.	.	TRBV7-9	CASSLGGAWTYEQYF	TGTGCCAGCAGCTTAGGAGGGGCCTGGACCTACGAGCAGTACTTC
TRBJ2-7	.	.	TRBV5-1	CASRVFGSSYEQYF	TGCGCCAGCAGGGTTTTCGGGAGCTCCTACGAGCAGTACTTC
TRBJ1-1	.	.	TRBV29-1	CSVARGRDLEAFF	TGCAGCGTGGCCCGAGGGAGGGATCTTGAAGCTTTCTTT
TRBJ2-4	few	.	TRBV19	CASSMEQGIVDIQYF	TGTGCCAGTAGTATGGAACAGGGTATTGTAGACATTCAGTACTTC
TRBJ2-7	.	TRBD2	TRBV18	CASSMGLAAYEQYF	TGTGCCAGCTCAATGGGACTAGCGGCCTACGAGCAGTACTTC
TRBJ1-5	.	.	TRBV4-3	CASSQSPVSQGQPQHF	TGCGCCAGCAGCCAATCACCGGTCTCACAGGGTCAGCCCCAGCATTTT
TRBJ2-1	once	.	TRBV6-1	CASSLVSSYNEQFF	TGTGCCAGCAGCCTAGTGAGCTCCTACAATGAGCAGTTCTTC
TRBJ1-2	few	.	TRBV4-3	CASSQDQGLGYTF	TGCGCCAGCAGCCAAGACCAGGGTCTTGGCTACACCTTC
TRBJ2-2	.	TRBD1	TRBV27	CASSPPRTGENTGELFF	TGTGCCAGCAGTCCACCGCGGACAGGGGAAAACACCGGGGAGCTGTTTTTT
TRBJ1-4	.	TRBD1	TRBV19	CASSVRPGQNEKLFF	TGTGCCAGTAGCGTTCGACCGGGACAGAATGAAAAACTGTTTTTT
TRBJ2-1	.	TRBD2	TRBV5-4	CASSLSGRGGYNEQFF	TGTGCCAGCAGCCTTAGCGGGAGGGGAGGCTACAATGAGCAGTTCTTC
TRBJ2-7	.	.	TRBV30	CAWSTRPGHRADEQYF	TGTGCCTGGAGTACACGCCCCGGACACAGGGCCGACGAGCAGTACTTC
TRBJ2-6	few	.	TRBV4-3	CASSQDSGVGQVTGANVLTF	TGCGCCAGCAGCCAAGATAGCGGCGTGGGTCAGGTAACTGGGGCCAACGTCCTGACTTTC
TRBJ1-6	.	.	TRBV5-1	CASSLAGANSPLHF	TGCGCCAGCAGCTTGGCAGGGGCGAATTCACCCCTCCACTTT